The 15 T cell receptor beta chains below come from one sample, sequenced in a study of T cells expressing NK-cell markers (dated by TCRdb to about 2020). Library preparation employed 5' RACE. Sequencing was carried out with an Illumina HiSeq 2000. TCRdb reprocessed the reads, and each CDR3 protein sequence is entered once, without DNA. The table held for this sample gives about 440,000 distinct CDR3 sequences. The ten largest clonotypes hold 7.3% of the sample. Sequenced: blood T cells: a sorted CD56 or NKG2C T cell subset, CD4+ or CD8+ T cells, or bulk PBMC T cells (not recorded which). The receptors were gathered from a woman aged 18 to 75 in good health.

This chain connects TRBV20-1 to TRBJ1-5; TCRdb designates TRBD1, a call that cannot be tested without DNA. The germline gives CDR1 DFQATT, CDR2 SNEGSKA (reference sequence). CDR3 size: 16 residues. The CDR3 sequence is CSARKADSKGNQPQHF.

V and J are TRBV7-9 and TRBJ2-1; the D call of TRBD2 rests on TCRdb alone, since no DNA is present to check it. In germline, CDR1 is SEHNR, CDR2 FQNEAQ (reference sequence). This CDR3 is built from 16 residues. The CDR3 loop is CASSLEVGGASNEQFF.

The rearrangement links TRBV10-3 to TRBJ2-7; TCRdb designates TRBD1, a call that cannot be tested without DNA. Germline lookup yields CDR1 ENHRY and CDR2 SYGVKD. The CDR3 covers 14 residues. The CDR3 reads CAISGTGTSYEQYF.

The rearrangement links TRBV6-1 to TRBJ2-1; without DNA, the TCRdb call of TRBD2 cannot be checked. This CDR3 has 15 residues. Germline V CDR1 and CDR2: MNHNS, SASEGT. The CDR3 loop is CASSEGTSGSNEQFF.

The chain couples TRBV4-2 to TRBJ2-7; lacking DNA, the TRBD2 call made by TCRdb goes unchecked. The CDR3 covers 14 residues. Germline V gene sequence: CDR1 LGHNA, CDR2 YNFKEQ. CDR3 sequence reads: CASSQEPGGDEQYF.

This chain connects TRBV4-3 to TRBJ1-4. Germline CDR1 is LGHNA and CDR2 is YSLEER. This CDR3 contains 15 residues. CDR3 sequence: CASSQDPEGNEKLFF.

The chain recombines TRBV27 with TRBJ2-3. Germline CDR1 is MNHEY and CDR2 is SMNVEV (reference sequence). The CDR3 totals 13 residues. This CDR3 is CASSLQTTDTQYF.

This rearrangement joins TRBV5-1 to TRBJ1-4; TCRdb gives TRBD1 as the D gene, but with no DNA this cannot be confirmed. The CDR3 runs to 14 residues. The V gene's germline CDR1 is SGHRS and CDR2 YFSETQ. CDR3 protein: CASSQGQGNEKLFF. The variable domain in full, with the rest retrieved from reference TRBV5-1 and TRBJ1-4, is KAGVTQTPRYLIKTRGQQVTLSCSPISGHRSVSWYQQTPGQGLQFLFEYFSETQRNKGNFPGRFSGRQFSNSRSEMNVSTLELGDSALYLCASSQGQGNEKLFFGSGTQLSVL.

The chain links TRBV29-1 to TRBJ1-2; there is no DNA to check the TCRdb D call of TRBD1. The CDR3 runs to 14 residues. CDR1 is SQVTM and CDR2 is ANQGSEA in the germline V gene. This CDR3 is CSVALGQGNYGYTF.

This chain joins TRBV9 and TRBJ2-5; the TRBD2 assignment by TCRdb is unverifiable without DNA. Germline CDR1 is SGDLS and CDR2 is YYNGEE. CDR3 size: 16 residues. CDR3 amino acids: CASSVAMSGGLETQYF. Complete variable domain (other parts from reference TRBV9 and TRBJ2-5): DSGVTQTPKHLITATGQRVTLRCSPRSGDLSVYWYQQSLDQGLQFLIQYYNGEERAKGNILERFSAQQFPDLHSELNLSSLELGDSALYFCASSVAMSGGLETQYFGPGTRLLVL.

The chain joins TRBV9 to TRBJ2-1; TCRdb designates TRBD1, a call that cannot be tested without DNA. Germline V gives CDR1 SGDLS, CDR2 YYNGEE. The CDR3 consists of 14 residues. Here the CDR3 reads CASREGAVKNEQFF.

The V gene is TRBV25-1, the J gene TRBJ2-1; the TCRdb call, TRBD2, lacks DNA for checking. In germline, CDR1 is MGHDK, CDR2 SYGVNS. CDR3 length equals 13 residues. The CDR3 here is CASSGPGLDEQFF.

The chain combines TRBV18 with TRBJ1-2; absent DNA, TCRdb's TRBD1 call cannot be checked. This CDR3 region has 15 residues. Germline V gene lookup returns CDR1 KGHSH and CDR2 LQKENI. The CDR3 protein is CASSPEAGSGYGYTF.

This chain joins TRBV7-9 and TRBJ2-2; the TCRdb call, TRBD1, lacks DNA for checking. The CDR3 totals 15 residues. From germline, CDR1 is SEHNR and CDR2 FQNEAQ (reference sequence). CDR3: CASSPDRGNAGELFF.

J is TRBJ2-3 and V is TRBV7-2; TCRdb reports TRBD2, a call that lacks DNA to check it against. The germline gives CDR1 SGHTA, CDR2 FQGNSA. This CDR3 comprises 16 residues. The chain's CDR3 is CASSLVSGGAADTQYF.